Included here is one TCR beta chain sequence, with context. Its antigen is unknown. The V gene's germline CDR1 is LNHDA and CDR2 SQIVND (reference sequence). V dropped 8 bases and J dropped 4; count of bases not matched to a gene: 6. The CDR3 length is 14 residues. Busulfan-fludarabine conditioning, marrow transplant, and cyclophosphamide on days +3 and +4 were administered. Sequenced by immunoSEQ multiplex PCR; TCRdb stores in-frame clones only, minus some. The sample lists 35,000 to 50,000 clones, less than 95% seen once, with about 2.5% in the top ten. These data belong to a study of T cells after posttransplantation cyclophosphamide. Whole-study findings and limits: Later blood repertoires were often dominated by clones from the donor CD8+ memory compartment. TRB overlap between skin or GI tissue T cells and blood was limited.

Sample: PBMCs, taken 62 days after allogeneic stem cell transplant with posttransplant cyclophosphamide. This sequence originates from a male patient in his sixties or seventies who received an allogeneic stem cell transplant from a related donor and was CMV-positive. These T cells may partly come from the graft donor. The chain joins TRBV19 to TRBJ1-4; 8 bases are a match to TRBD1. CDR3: CASFETGDNEKLFF. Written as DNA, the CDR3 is TGTGCCAGTTTCGAGACAGGGGATAATGAAAAACTGTTTTTT.